The rows below give T cell receptor beta chains drawn from one sample of a study of molecular identifiers for immune sequencing clone quantification. MiXCR, applied by TCRdb to the PCR reads, yields one record per CDR3 protein. Found here are approximately 500,000 distinct CDR3 sequences, 20% to 25% of them singletons; the top ten hold around 0.86%. Material for sequencing was naive CD8+ T cells from blood, with Jurkat cell RNA spiked in. All receptors derive from a human donor in good health. Some libraries in this study had Jurkat cell RNA spiked in. CDR3s include the opening cysteine and the closing phenylalanine or tryptophan. The order of the fields is J gene, V gene, D gene, clone size, CDR3 DNA, CDR3 protein. A D gene is named only where the DNA matches it firmly. Only some rows state a clone size, as once, few, many or a class for expanded clones.

>TRBJ2-1|TRBV29-1|TRBD2|NA
TGCAGCGTGGAGCGGGAGGCTAACTACAATGAGCAGTTCTTC
CSVEREANYNEQFF
>TRBJ1-5|TRBV24-1|NA|NA
TGTGCCACCGGAGATGAGGAAAGAGGGGACCTAAATCAGCCCCAGCATTTT
CATGDEERGDLNQPQHF
>TRBJ1-1|TRBV5-6|NA|NA
TGTGCCAGCAACTGGGGGCGGTCGAACACTGAAGCTTTCTTT
CASNWGRSNTEAFF
>TRBJ2-3|TRBV29-1|NA|many
TGCAGCGTTGAAGGTCTGGCAGTAGGCACAGATACGCAGTATTTT
CSVEGLAVGTDTQYF
>TRBJ2-2|TRBV10-3|NA|NA
TGTGCCATCAGCAGACCCATTAGCGCCGGGGAGCTGTTTTTT
CAISRPISAGELFF
>TRBJ2-3|TRBV3-1|NA|few
TGTGCCAGCAGCCGCGGCCCGTCCGGTGAGGGGGTCAACACAGATACGCAGTATTTT
CASSRGPSGEGVNTDTQYF
>TRBJ2-3|TRBV2|NA|many
TGTGCCAGCAGCCCAGATACGCAGTATTTT
CASSPDTQYF
>TRBJ2-3|TRBV12-3/TRBV12-4|NA|many
TGTGCCAGCAGTTTCGCGGTTCGGCGGAGCCTGGATACGCAGTATTTT
CASSFAVRRSLDTQYF
>TRBJ2-3|TRBV4-3|NA|many
TGCGCCAGCAGCCAAGATCTAGCGCCCAACACAGATACGCAGTATTTT
CASSQDLAPNTDTQYF
>TRBJ1-1|TRBV29-1|NA|many
TGCAGCGTTGACCTAAACGCTGAAGCTTTCTTT
CSVDLNAEAFF
>TRBJ1-4|TRBV30|NA|NA
TGTGCCTGGAGTCCCGCAGGCGGCCCGATTGCAACTAATGAAAAACTGTTTTTT
CAWSPAGGPIATNEKLFF
>TRBJ1-1|TRBV9|NA|few
TGTGCCAGCAGCGTAATGTCGGACACTGAAGCTTTCTTT
CASSVMSDTEAFF
>TRBJ2-7|TRBV10-1|TRBD1|NA
TGCGCCAGCAGTGAGTCCGACAGGGGTCCCTACGGGCAGTACTTC
CASSESDRGPYGQYF
>TRBJ1-3|TRBV29-1|NA|many
TGCAGCGCACGGACGGACTCTGGAAACACCATATATTTT
CSARTDSGNTIYF
>TRBJ2-5|TRBV12-3/TRBV12-4|NA|few
TGTGCCAGCAGTTACGCGACATACCAAGAGACCCAGTACTTC
CASSYATYQETQYF
>TRBJ1-1|TRBV5-1|TRBD1|NA
TGCGCCAGCAGGAGGACAGGGGGAGGCACTGAAGCTTTCTTT
CASRRTGGGTEAFF
>TRBJ1-5|TRBV28|NA|NA
TGTGCCAGCAGTTTTATGAGCCACCCCAGGTATTTT
CASSFMSHPRYF
>TRBJ1-1|TRBV27|NA|NA
TGTGCCAGCAGTTTATTTATGAACACTGAAGCTTTCTTT
CASSLFMNTEAFF
>TRBJ2-3|TRBV9|NA|few
TGTGCCAGCAGCTCGCACGGGACCCAGGATACGCAGTATTTT
CASSSHGTQDTQYF
>TRBJ1-1|TRBV4-2|NA|NA
TGTGCCAGCAGCCCCTCCGGGTATGAAGCTTTCTTT
CASSPSGYEAFF
>TRBJ2-7|TRBV4-3|TRBD2|many
TGCGCCAGCAGCCAAGAGACTAGCGGGGGAAACGAGCAGTACTTC
CASSQETSGGNEQYF
>TRBJ1-2|TRBV4-1|TRBD1|few
TGCGCCAGCAGCCAACTTCAGACAGGGACCTATGGCTACACCTTC
CASSQLQTGTYGYTF
>TRBJ2-7|TRBV4-1|NA|few
TGCGCCAGCAGCCAAGAGACAGGTTTCTCCTACGAGCAGTACTTC
CASSQETGFSYEQYF
>TRBJ2-5|TRBV19|TRBD1|many
TGTGCCAGTAGTATGGAGACTCCTTGGACAGGGGGACAAGAGACCCAGTACTTC
CASSMETPWTGGQETQYF
>TRBJ1-1|TRBV4-1|NA|once
TGCGCCAGCAGCCCAGTCCCTTTAGGGGCCACTGAAGCTTTCTTT
CASSPVPLGATEAFF
>TRBJ1-1|TRBV28|NA|many
TGTGCCAGCAGTATCGGGACACCGACTGAAGCTTTCTTT
CASSIGTPTEAFF
>TRBJ2-7|TRBV4-1|TRBD1|once
TGCGCCAGCAGCCAAGTTAGAGGGGGCCGTGACGAGCAGTACTTC
CASSQVRGGRDEQYF
>TRBJ2-3|TRBV6-5|TRBD2|many
TGTGCCAGCAGTCAACTAGCGGGGGTAGATACGCAGTATTTT
CASSQLAGVDTQYF
>TRBJ2-3|TRBV11-2|NA|few
TGTGCCAGCAGCTTAGAAGCGAGCAGCACAGATACGCAGTATTTT
CASSLEASSTDTQYF
>TRBJ2-1|TRBV12-3/TRBV12-4|TRBD1|many
TGTGCCAGCATCGCCGGGACAGGGGATTTCGATGAGCAGTTCTTC
CASIAGTGDFDEQFF
>TRBJ2-7|TRBV2|NA|many
TGTGCCAGCAGTGAAGGCAGGGCCTCCTACGAGCAGTACTTC
CASSEGRASYEQYF
>TRBJ1-5|TRBV6-2/TRBV6-3|TRBD1|NA
TGTGCCAGCAGCCTCGGGACAGGGACTAGCAATCAGCCCCAGCATTTT
CASSLGTGTSNQPQHF
>TRBJ1-4|TRBV4-1|NA|once
TGCGTCAGCAGTCAAGGTCGAGCAACTAATGAAAAACTGTTTTTT
CVSSQGRATNEKLFF
>TRBJ2-3|TRBV25-1|NA|many
TGTGCCAGCAGCATACTAGCAGCTAGCACAGATACGCAGTATTTT
CASSILAASTDTQYF
>TRBJ1-1|TRBV30|NA|many
TGTGGGGGGGGGAGCTTGAACACTGAAGCTTTCTTT
CGGGSLNTEAFF
>TRBJ1-1|TRBV19|TRBD1|few
TGTGCCAGTAGTATAGGGGGACAGTTCACTGAAGCTTTCTTT
CASSIGGQFTEAFF
>TRBJ2-3|TRBV27|TRBD2|few
TGTGCCAGCAGTTTAACTACTAGCGGGATGCATTCAGATACGCAGTATTTT
CASSLTTSGMHSDTQYF
>TRBJ2-5|TRBV28|NA|NA
TGTGCCAGCAGTGACCTAGGCCAAGAGACCCAGTACTTC
CASSDLGQETQYF
>TRBJ2-6|TRBV5-4|NA|NA
TGTGCCAGCAGCTTGGTAGGACAGCGGGTCCCTGGGGCCAACGTCCTGACTTTC
CASSLVGQRVPGANVLTF
>TRBJ2-5|TRBV6-6|NA|few
TGTGCCAGCAGTTACTCCTCGGTGGGGGGGCTAGAGACCCAGTACTTC
CASSYSSVGGLETQYF
>TRBJ2-3|TRBV12-3/TRBV12-4|TRBD2|NA
TGTGCCAGCAGCCCGGGACTAGCGGGGGCCTCTGGCACAGATACGCAGTATTTT
CASSPGLAGASGTDTQYF
>TRBJ1-6|TRBV6-5|TRBD1|NA
TGTGCCAGCAGTTACACACCCACAGGGGGAAATTCACCCCTCCACTTT
CASSYTPTGGNSPLHF
>TRBJ2-3|TRBV29-1|TRBD1|many
TGCAGCGTTGAAGCTGACAGGGTTCAGGCAGATACGCAGTATTTT
CSVEADRVQADTQYF
>TRBJ2-3|TRBV6-5|NA|NA
TGTGCCGGCAGTTACGTGGGCACAGATACGCAGTATTTT
CAGSYVGTDTQYF